This T cell receptor (beta chain) was observed in a study of OX40 agonist ivuxolimab in advanced cancers. Study details: Dose-escalation subjects each had hepatocellular carcinoma, melanoma, renal cell or head and neck cancer.

The trim removed 5 bases at V and 4 bases at J, leaving 6 bases unmatched. The CDR3 runs to 14 residues. The germline gives CDR1 MNHEY, CDR2 SVGAGI. The data were produced by immunoSEQ multiplex PCR, yet TCRdb's version contains in-frame clones alone and is incomplete. The repertoire holds about 60,000 clones, about four fifths seen once, with approximately 2.3% in the top ten. The rearrangement uses TRBV6-5 and TRBJ2-3; 7 bases align to TRBD1. The TCR comes from an adult with an advanced solid tumor such as melanoma, head and neck, liver or kidney cancer. The source was CD4+ or CD8+ T cells sorted from blood, collected in a trial of the OX40 agonist ivuxolimab. The DNA of the CDR3 is TGTGCCAGCAGTGGAGGACAGGTTGCAGATACGCAGTATTTT. This gives the protein CASSGGQVADTQYF.